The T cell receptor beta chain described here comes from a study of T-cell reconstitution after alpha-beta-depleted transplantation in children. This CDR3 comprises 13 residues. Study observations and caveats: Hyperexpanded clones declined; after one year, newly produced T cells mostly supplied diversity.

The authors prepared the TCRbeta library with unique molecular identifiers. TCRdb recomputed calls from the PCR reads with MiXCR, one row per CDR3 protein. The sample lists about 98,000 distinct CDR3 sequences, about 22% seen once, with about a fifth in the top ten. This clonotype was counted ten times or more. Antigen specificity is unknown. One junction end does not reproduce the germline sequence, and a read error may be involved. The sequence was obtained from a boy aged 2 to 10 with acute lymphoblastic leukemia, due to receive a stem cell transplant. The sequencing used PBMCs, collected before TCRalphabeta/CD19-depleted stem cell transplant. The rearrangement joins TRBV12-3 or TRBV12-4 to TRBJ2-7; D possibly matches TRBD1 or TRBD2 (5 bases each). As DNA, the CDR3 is TGTGCCAGCAGTAAGACAGATGGGGGTACCTTTAACTTC. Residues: CASSKTDGGTFNF.